Each of the 18 T cell receptor beta chains below was sequenced from the same sample in a study of blood T cell repertoires in COVID-19. TCRdb keeps only in-frame clones here, not all; method: immunoSEQ multiplex PCR. The sample shows roughly 150,000 clones, roughly nine tenths of them seen only once. Specimen: peripheral blood. Receptors were obtained from a woman aged 70 to 79 with acute or convalescent COVID-19.

This chain links TRBV4-2 with TRBJ1-2, with D unclear. Trimming took off 2 bases at V and 0 bases at J, with 16 bases between the two ends. CDR1 is LGHNA, CDR2 YNFKEQ, per germline. The CDR3 totals 17 residues. For the CDR3, the DNA is TGTGCCAGCAGCCAACCTCAAGTTGGCCGTTCTAACTATGGCTACACCTTC. It translates to CASSQPQVGRSNYGYTF.

The chain links TRBV2 to TRBJ2-2; 14 bases are a match to TRBD2. The CDR3 runs 16 residues. Germline CDR1 SNHLY, CDR2 FYNNEI. Trimming cost V 4 bases and J 7 bases; bases outside gene matches: 5. CDR3 nucleotide sequence: TGTGCCAGCAGTGGACTAGCGGGGGGGCCCGTCGGGGAGCTGTTTTTT. As protein: CASSGLAGGPVGELFF.

This clone was detected once. The chain links TRBV2 to TRBJ2-6; D possibly corresponds to TRBD2 (5 bases). Deletions cut 7 bases from V and 4 bases from J, with 20 bases between. This CDR3 region has 17 residues. Germline CDR1 and CDR2: SNHLY and FYNNEI. CDR3 DNA: TGTGCCAGCATCGAACGGTCTGCGGGCGCAGGGGCCAACGTCCTGACTTTC. Translated: CASIERSAGAGANVLTF.

V is TRBV7-2 and J is TRBJ1-4; unclear D gene. V was pared by 6 bases and J by 3 bases, with 11 bases between. Germline V gene sequence: CDR1 SGHTA, CDR2 FQGNSA. The length of the CDR3 is 14 residues. The CDR3 reads CASSPVVANEKLFF. Here the CDR3 DNA reads TGTGCCAGCAGTCCGGTAGTAGCTAATGAAAAACTGTTTTTT. Variable domain in full (rest from reference TRBV7-2 and TRBJ1-4): GAGVSQSPSNKVTEKGKDVELRCDPISGHTALYWYRQSLGQGLEFLIYFQGNSAPDKSGLPSDRFSAERTGGSVSTLTIQRTQQEDSAVYLCASSPVVANEKLFFGSGTQLSVL.

The J gene is TRBJ2-1, the V gene TRBV5-1; 9 bases are a match to TRBD1. The germline gives CDR1 SGHRS, CDR2 YFSETQ. This CDR3 has 14 amino acids. The junction had 7 bases not matched to a gene; V was cut back by 5 bases and J by 7 bases. DNA of the CDR3: TGCGCCAGCAGTCGGGGACAGGGAGGGAATGAGCAGTTCTTC. It encodes CASSRGQGGNEQFF.

The chain employs TRBV30 and TRBJ2-7; D remains ambiguous. With 4 bases removed from V and 2 bases from J, the gap between germline ends came to 9 bases. Germline CDR1 GTSNPN, CDR2 SVGIG (reference sequence). The CDR3 has 12 residues. The DNA of the CDR3 is TGTGCCTGGATAGTCGGTGCCTACGAGCAGTACGTC. This codes for CAWIVGAYEQYV.

The chain has TRBV7-2 and TRBJ2-2; 9 bases fit TRBD1. V shed 2 bases and J 8 bases; nucleotides not matched to a gene: 9. CDR1 is SGHTA, CDR2 FQGNSA, per germline. CDR3 length: 16 amino acids. CDR3 nucleotides: TGTGCCAGCAGCTTAAGCTCCGGGACAGGGTCTGGGGAGCTGTTTTTT. It is translated as CASSLSSGTGSGELFF.

This clone was seen only once. This chain uses TRBV5-1 with TRBJ2-5; 7 bases match TRBD1. CDR1 SGHRS and CDR2 YFSETQ come from the germline V gene. J was trimmed by 4 bases and V by 2 bases; bases with no gene match: 8. This CDR3 is 15 amino acids long. This CDR3 reads CASSFTGDRGETQYF. CDR3 DNA: TGCGCCAGCAGCTTCACAGGGGACCGTGGAGAGACCCAGTACTTC.

The V call is TRBV14, the J call TRBJ2-3; perhaps TRBD2 as D (6 bases). Germline-derived CDR1 and CDR2 are SGHDN and FVKESK. CDR3 size: 17 residues. Trimming stripped 1 base from V and 1 base from J, with 15 bases between. The CDR3 region is CASSQGDWDWGTDTQYF. The DNA for the CDR3 is TGTGCCAGCAGCCAAGGGGACTGGGACTGGGGCACAGATACGCAGTATTTT.

The V gene is TRBV27, the J gene TRBJ2-7; 7 positions match TRBD2. Germline trimming cut 3 bases from V and 4 bases from J; bases unmatched to any gene: 6. The CDR3 consists of 14 residues. CDR1 is MNHEY and CDR2 is SMNVEV in the germline V gene (reference sequence). For the CDR3, the DNA is TGTGCCAGCAGTTTGGCGGGGGATTTTTACGAGCAGTACTTC. Its translation is CASSLAGDFYEQYF.

The V gene is TRBV6-5, the J gene TRBJ2-1; 8 positions match TRBD1. This CDR3 contains 15 residues. CDR1 is MNHEY, CDR2 SVGAGI, per germline. The V and J ends lost 6 bases and 4 bases, in that order; junction bases with no gene match: 8. DNA for the CDR3: TGTGCCAGCAGCGGACCGGGACAGGCGTACAATGAGCAGTTCTTC. Translating gives CASSGPGQAYNEQFF.

The V call is TRBV29-1, the J call TRBJ2-3; possibly TRBD2 for D (6 bases). Trimming stripped 7 bases from V and 0 bases from J, with 14 bases between. The CDR3 is 14 residues long. Germline assignment: CDR1 SQVTM and CDR2 ANQGSEA. Here the CDR3 reads CSAERGTSTDTQYF. The CDR3 region has the DNA TGCAGCGCCGAACGCGGGACTAGCACAGATACGCAGTATTTT.

This clone was recorded once. The J gene is TRBJ1-1, the V gene TRBV6-5, with 8 bases aligning to TRBD1. The germline CDR1 and CDR2 sequences are MNHEY and SVGAGI. This CDR3 spans 15 amino acids. V gave up 5 bases and J gave up 4 bases; unmatched junction bases: 9. The CDR3 DNA reads as TGTGCCAGCAGTCCCCCCAGGGGGCAGGGCACTGAAGCTTTCTTT. This gives the protein CASSPPRGQGTEAFF.

This clone was counted only a few times. This chain uses TRBV27 with TRBJ2-2; TRBD2 is a possible D gene (6 bases). The CDR3 sequence is 13 residues long. Deletions cut 2 bases from V and 6 bases from J, with 7 bases between. CDR1 is MNHEY and CDR2 is SMNVEV in the germline V gene (reference sequence). CDR3 residues: CASSLTGAGELFF. The CDR3 bases are TGTGCCAGCAGTTTAACGGGGGCCGGGGAGCTGTTTTTT.

The genes are TRBV6-2 or TRBV6-3 and TRBJ2-5, with D tentatively TRBD1 (6 bases). This CDR3 comprises 14 residues. Germline CDR1 MNHEY, CDR2 SVGEGT. V gave up 0 bases and J gave up 6 bases, with 11 bases separating them. Written as DNA, the CDR3 is TGTGCCAGCAGTTACTCGGGCAGGGGAAAGACCCAGTACTTC. Protein product: CASSYSGRGKTQYF.

This sequence joins TRBV7-3 and TRBJ1-1; D is undetermined. This CDR3 has 13 residues. Deletions cut 4 bases from V and 3 bases from J, with 9 bases between. The germline CDR1 and CDR2 sequences are SGHTA and FQGTGA. The CDR3 DNA reads as TGTGCCAGCAGCTATGAGCGCTACACTGAAGCTTTCTTT. This gives the protein CASSYERYTEAFF.

The chain employs TRBV6-5 and TRBJ2-5, with TRBD1 matching 8 bases. From germline, CDR1 is MNHEY and CDR2 SVGAGI. V lost 7 bases, J lost 4 bases, and 8 bases stayed unmatched. The CDR3 has 14 residues. The CDR3 DNA follows: TGTGCCAGCAATAGACAGGGGTGGGGAGAGACCCAGTACTTC. Residues: CASNRQGWGETQYF.

This chain connects TRBV4-1 to TRBJ2-3; 9 nucleotides line up with TRBD2. V lost 6 bases to trimming and J lost 0 bases; unmatched junction nucleotides: 13. Germline-derived CDR1 and CDR2 are MGHRA and YSYEKL. The CDR3 consists of 18 residues. The CDR3 region has the DNA TGCGCCAGCAGTCTCGGGGGTAGCGGGGGAACTAGCACAGATACGCAGTATTTT. Protein sequence: CASSLGGSGGTSTDTQYF.